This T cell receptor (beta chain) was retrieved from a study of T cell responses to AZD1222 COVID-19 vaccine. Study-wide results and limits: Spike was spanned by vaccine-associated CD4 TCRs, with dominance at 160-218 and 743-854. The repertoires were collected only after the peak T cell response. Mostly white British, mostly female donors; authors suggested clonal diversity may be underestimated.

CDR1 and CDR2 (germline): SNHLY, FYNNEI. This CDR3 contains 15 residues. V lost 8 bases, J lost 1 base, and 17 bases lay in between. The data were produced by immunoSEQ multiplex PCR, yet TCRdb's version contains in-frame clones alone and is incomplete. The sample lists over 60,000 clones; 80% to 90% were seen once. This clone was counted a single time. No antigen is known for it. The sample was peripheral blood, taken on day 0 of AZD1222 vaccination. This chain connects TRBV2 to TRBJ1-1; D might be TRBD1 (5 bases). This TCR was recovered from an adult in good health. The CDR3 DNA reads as TGTGCCAGCTCCCTCATGGGGGGTGGGAACACTGAAGCTTTCTTT. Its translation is CASSLMGGGNTEAFF.